The 26 T cell receptor beta chains below come from one sample, sequenced in a study of T cells in Graves' hyperthyroidism and ophthalmopathy. Researchers amplified the TCR beta CDR3 regions from RNA transcripts. HTBI primers drove first-round RT-PCR of the TCR CDR3. One entry per CDR3 protein, called by TCRdb with MiXCR from the multiplex PCR reads. The sample consists of a few hundred thousand distinct CDR3 sequences, about a sixth of them appearing once. Source material: blood. These receptors came from a woman between 40 and 50 years old with Graves' ophthalmopathy.

Comments on this clonotype: A much larger clone is a single base away; this may be a read error. The conserved phenylalanine or tryptophan is not found at the CDR3 terminus, so this likely reflects a read error. The V call is TRBV20-1, the J call TRBJ1-1, with D possibly TRBD1 on 6 matching bases. From germline, CDR1 is DFQATT and CDR2 SNEGSKA (reference sequence). CDR3 length equals 15 residues. The V end lost 3 bases, the J end lost 5 bases, and 19 bases lay between the germline ends. CDR3 sequence: CSASSVGGLRTEAFI. The CDR3 nucleotides are TGCAGTGCTAGTTCGGTTGGGGGCCTAAGGACTGAAGCTTTCATT.

This clonotype was seen at least ten times. This CDR3 is CASSLTDIAYEQYF. The CDR3 DNA sequence: TGTGCCAGCAGCTTAACGGACATCGCCTACGAGCAGTACTTC. The rearrangement joins TRBV11-2 to TRBJ2-7, with D maybe TRBD1 (5 bases). CDR3 length: 14 amino acids. CDR1 is SGHAT, CDR2 FQNNGV, per germline. Trimming stripped 2 bases from V and 2 bases from J, with 10 bases between. The whole variable domain, remainder taken from reference TRBV11-2 and TRBJ2-7, is EAGVAQSPRYKIIEKRQSVAFWCNPISGHATLYWYQQILGQGPKLLIQFQNNGVVDDSQLPKDRFSAERLKGVDSTLKIQPAKLEDSAVYLCASSLTDIAYEQYFGPGTRLTVT.

This clonotype was picked up many times. V and J are TRBV6-2 or TRBV6-3 and TRBJ2-5; 8 positions match TRBD2. The CDR3 is 14 residues long. CDR1 and CDR2 (germline): MNHEY, SVGEGT. J was trimmed by 9 bases and V by 6 bases; bases with no gene match: 12. CDR3 in DNA: TGTGCCAGCAGCTCCCGTCTAGCGGGCTCGTCCCAGTACTTC. This sequence encodes CASSSRLAGSSQYF.

The chain is built from TRBV6-9 and TRBJ2-5; 7 bases agree with TRBD1. There are 12 residues in the CDR3. V dropped 3 bases and J dropped 9; count of bases not matched to a gene: 4. Germline V lookup: CDR1 MNHGY, CDR2 SVAAGI. CDR3 in DNA: TGTGCCAGCAGTTACCAGGGGGAGTCCCAGTACTTC. Protein sequence: CASSYQGESQYF.

This clonotype has at least ten counts. CDR3: CASTTQVSSGANVLTF. CDR3 nucleotide sequence: TGTGCCAGCACCACCCAAGTCTCCTCTGGGGCCAACGTCCTGACTTTC. J is TRBJ2-6 and V is TRBV28, with D unclear. The CDR3 covers 16 residues. Germline loops: CDR1 MDHEN, CDR2 SYDVKM. V was clipped by 7 bases and J by 0 bases, with 13 bases between them.

This clonotype was detected many times. J is TRBJ1-6 and V is TRBV5-1; D might be TRBD1 (6 bases). V lost 4 bases to trimming and J lost 8 bases, with 16 bases between them. This CDR3 spans 15 amino acids. CDR1 is SGHRS and CDR2 is YFSETQ in the germline V gene. The CDR3 DNA reads TGCGCCAGCAGCGCGACGAACAGGGTGCATTCACCCCTCCACTTT. Translated: CASSATNRVHSPLHF.

V and J are TRBV6-1 and TRBJ1-5; D may be TRBD1 (5 bases). CDR1 and CDR2 (germline): MNHNS, SASEGT. The length of the CDR3 is 14 residues. V gave up 11 bases and J gave up 4 bases, with 18 bases separating them. The CDR3 sequence is CACAVLDKNQPQHF. CDR3 DNA sequence: TGTGCCTGCGCTGTCTTGGACAAAAATCAGCCCCAGCATTTT.

The sample holds many counts of this clonotype. A clone one base away is much larger, so this may be a read error. The chain carries TRBV6-5 and TRBJ2-7, with TRBD1 matching over 8 bases. The V gene's germline CDR1 is MNHEY and CDR2 SVGAGI. The V and J ends lost 4 bases and 2 bases, in that order; junction bases with no gene match: 7. This CDR3 comprises 15 residues. CDR3 sequence: CASSSNRGSAYEQYF. CDR3 DNA sequence: TGTGCCAGCAGTTCGAACAGGGGGAGCGCCTACGAGCAGTACTTC.

There are many counts of this clonotype. J is TRBJ2-5 and V is TRBV7-6; D is unresolved. Germline lookup yields CDR1 SGHVS and CDR2 FNYEAQ. The CDR3 sequence is 15 residues long. V lost 0 bases and J lost 5, with 13 bases in between. The CDR3 loop is CASSLATLGIETQYF. In nucleotides, the CDR3 is TGTGCCAGCAGCTTAGCGACCCTGGGTATCGAGACCCAGTACTTC. Full variable domain (missing parts from reference TRBV7-6 and TRBJ2-5): GAGVSQSPRYKVTKRGQDVALRCDPISGHVSLYWYRQALGQGPEFLTYFNYEAQQDKSGLPNDRFSAERPEGSISTLTIQRTEQRDSAMYRCASSLATLGIETQYFGPGTRLLVL.

This clonotype was seen at least ten times. The J gene is TRBJ2-7, the V gene TRBV6-5; D is perhaps TRBD1 (7 bases). V lost 4 bases, J lost 0 bases, and 19 bases lay in between. Looked up from germline, CDR1 is MNHEY and CDR2 is SVGAGI. The CDR3 totals 17 residues. The CDR3 reads CASSFRLDRASSYEQYF. Here the CDR3 DNA reads TGTGCCAGCAGTTTCCGACTAGACAGGGCGAGCTCCTACGAGCAGTACTTC.

The rearrangement uses TRBV10-3 and TRBJ2-5; TRBD1 aligns across 8 bases. With 0 bases clipped from V and 0 bases from J, the junction kept 0 bases outside the gene matches. The germline CDR1 and CDR2 sequences are ENHRY and SYGVKD. The CDR3 contains 15 residues. The CDR3 nucleotides read TGTGCCATCAGTGAGTCGACAGGGGACCAAGAGACCCAGTACTTC. Encoded protein: CAISESTGDQETQYF.

This clonotype was counted ten times or more. The chain joins TRBV11-2 to TRBJ1-5; TRBD1 might be the D (5 bases). Between the trimmed V and J ends, which lost 3 bases and 5 bases, there was a span of 14 bases. The CDR3 runs 15 residues. Per germline, CDR1 SGHAT and CDR2 FQNNGV. The CDR3 DNA is TGTGCCAGCAGCTTTAGGGGCGTCGGCGATCAGCCCCAGCATTTT. Amino acid sequence: CASSFRGVGDQPQHF.

This clonotype showed up many times. V usage is TRBV6-5 and J usage is TRBJ1-4; TRBD1 is a possible D gene (6 bases). Trimming pared 8 bases from V and 8 bases from J, leaving 18 bases between. The CDR3 is 14 residues long. Germline V gives CDR1 MNHEY, CDR2 SVGAGI. Written as DNA, the CDR3 is TGTGCCAGCCTTCAAACAGGGAGTGGCGAAAAACTGTTTTTT. Protein: CASLQTGSGEKLFF.

V is TRBV6-2 or TRBV6-3 and J is TRBJ2-5; 10 nucleotides line up with TRBD1. Germline V gene sequence: CDR1 MNHEY, CDR2 SVGEGT. This CDR3 is 14 amino acids long. Trimming took 10 bases from V and 4 from J; bases not matched to a gene: 9. As DNA, the CDR3 is TGTGCCACCACCCGGGACAGGGGACGAGAGACCCAGTACTTC. It codes for CATTRDRGRETQYF.

This clonotype was counted ten times or more. The chain is built from TRBV6-1 and TRBJ2-5; D may be TRBD2 (6 bases). The CDR3 runs 14 residues. Per the germline V gene, CDR1 is MNHNS and CDR2 is SASEGT. V gave up 4 bases and J gave up 2 bases, with 11 bases separating them. For the CDR3, the DNA is TGTGCCAGCAGTGTGCGGGGCAGGCAAGAGACCCAGTACTTC. It is translated as CASSVRGRQETQYF.

At least ten counts were recorded for this clonotype. This chain joins TRBV5-8 and TRBJ1-5; weak D call: TRBD1 (6 bases). CDR1 and CDR2 (germline): SGHTS, YDEGEE. The V gene lost 5 bases and the J gene lost 4 bases, with 16 bases spanning the gap. The CDR3 runs 15 residues. The CDR3 nucleotides read TGTGCCAGCAGGATTCGGGGGGGCATAAATCAGCCCCAGCATTTT. Its translation is CASRIRGGINQPQHF.

This clonotype was detected a few times. The gene calls are TRBV4-2 and TRBJ1-5; D remains unclear. The length of the CDR3 is 13 residues. V was shortened by 0 bases and J by 7 bases, with 7 bases between the two germline ends. Germline CDR1 and CDR2: LGHNA and YNFKEQ. The CDR3 region has the DNA TGTGCCAGCAGCCAAGATGTGTTACAGCCCCAGCATTTT. Protein product: CASSQDVLQPQHF.

This clonotype was recorded at least ten times. V and J are TRBV3-1 and TRBJ2-7; D is uncertain. Germline values: CDR1 LGHDT, CDR2 YNNKEL (reference sequence). CDR3 length: 12 residues. V was cut by 1 base and J by 7 bases, with 8 bases left in between. The CDR3 protein is CASSQATGEQYF. Written as DNA, the CDR3 is TGTGCCAGCAGCCAAGCCACTGGAGAGCAGTACTTC.

This clonotype was recorded many times. This chain uses TRBV7-2 with TRBJ1-1; TRBD1 agrees at 9 bases. Germline CDR1 SGHTA, CDR2 FQGNSA. The CDR3 length is 15 residues. Unmatched junction bases numbered 12, after V lost 5 bases and J lost 8 bases. CDR3 nucleotides: TGTGCCAGCAGCAAAGGGACAGGGAGGGGTGGGGAAGCTTTCTTT. Amino acid sequence: CASSKGTGRGGEAFF.

This clonotype was detected ten times or more. This sequence joins TRBV6-1 and TRBJ2-7; 11 nucleotides align to TRBD1. Germline values: CDR1 MNHNS, CDR2 SASEGT. The junction had 3 bases not matched to a gene; V was cut back by 4 bases and J by 1 base. This CDR3 is 15 amino acids long. The CDR3 spells CASSVGTGGSYEQYF. The CDR3 DNA sequence: TGTGCCAGCAGTGTTGGGACAGGGGGATCCTACGAGCAGTACTTC.

This clonotype has a count of ten or more. The V gene is TRBV12-3 or TRBV12-4, the J gene TRBJ1-1; D uncertain. The length of the CDR3 is 13 residues. V was pared by 5 bases and J by 3 bases, with 10 bases between. The DNA of the CDR3 is TGTGCCAGCAGTATGGACCGATACACTGAAGCTTTCTTT. Its translation: CASSMDRYTEAFF.

This clonotype was seen repeatedly, ten times or more. CDR3 sequence (DNA): TGCAGTGCTATTATCCCGGGACTAGCCGCGAACACCGGGGAGCTGTTTTTT. Amino acids: CSAIIPGLAANTGELFF. The chain carries TRBV20-1 and TRBJ2-2, with 9 bases fitting TRBD2. V shed 4 bases and J 0 bases; nucleotides not matched to a gene: 9. This CDR3 has 17 amino acids. Germline V gene data show CDR1 as DFQATT and CDR2 as SNEGSKA (reference sequence).

This clonotype has only a few counts. This chain uses TRBV6-1 with TRBJ2-7; 9 bases are a match to TRBD2. Germline V CDR1 and CDR2: MNHNS, SASEGT. CDR3 length equals 14 residues. Trimming at V came to 6 bases and at J to 5 bases, leaving 8 bases not matched to a gene. The CDR3 DNA sequence: TGTGCCAGCAGAATAGCGGGAGATTCGGACGAGCAGTACTTC. Translating it yields CASRIAGDSDEQYF.

The gene calls are TRBV6-1 and TRBJ1-6, with D tentatively TRBD1 (5 bases). The CDR3 has 14 amino acids. Trimming stripped 6 bases from V and 5 bases from J, with 11 bases between. Looked up from germline, CDR1 is MNHNS and CDR2 is SASEGT. The DNA of the CDR3 is TGTGCCAGCAGCTGGGGCAGTAATAATTCACCCCTCCACTTT. The encoded protein is CASSWGSNNSPLHF.

This clonotype was observed a few times. This chain joins TRBV19 and TRBJ1-1; D not certain. The ends were cut back, 0 bases at V and 4 bases at J, with 9 bases in the middle. Germline CDR1 reads LNHDA; CDR2 reads SQIVND (reference sequence). This CDR3 has 14 residues. The CDR3 region has the DNA TGTGCCAGTAGTATAGATCACCCGAGCACTGAAGCTTTCTTT. Its protein product is CASSIDHPSTEAFF.

V usage is TRBV3-1 and J usage is TRBJ2-2, with 7 bases aligning to TRBD2. This CDR3 spans 16 amino acids. Trimming removed 4 bases from V and 1 base from J; junction bases left unmatched: 6. The V gene's germline CDR1 is LGHDT and CDR2 YNNKEL (reference sequence). The CDR3 loop is CASSPISGMNTGELFF. The CDR3 nucleotides read TGTGCCAGCAGCCCTATAAGCGGGATGAACACCGGGGAGCTGTTTTTT.